This T cell receptor (beta chain) was identified in a study of blood T cells in healthy people across ages. Details on this clonotype: Germline and junction disagree at one end, which may indicate a read error.

Germline CDR1 is DFQATT and CDR2 is SNEGSKA (reference sequence). The CDR3 runs to 15 residues. A second PCR of roughly 6 to 12 cycles used a sample-barcoded 5' primer and a J-beta primer mix. A single record per CDR3 protein comes from TCRdb applying MiXCR to the 5' RACE reads. The table records approximately 2,000,000 distinct CDR3 sequences, around 42% of them present only once. Sequencing was performed on blood. The origin of this receptor is a human donor in good health. The chain is built from TRBV20-1 and TRBJ2-1; tentative D call: TRBD2 (7 bases). The CDR3, as DNA: TGCAGCCCCGGGGGCGGGGGCCTAAAGGGGAATGCGCAGTTCTTC. Amino acids: CSPGGGGLKGNAQFF.